This T cell receptor (beta chain) was sequenced during a study of CD8+CD57+ T cells in acquired aplastic anemia. The template for TCR beta VDJ and CDR3 sequence profiling was genomic DNA. TCRdb re-derived calls from the reads in MiXCR, one entry per CDR3 protein. This repertoire shows roughly 420,000 distinct CDR3 sequences, roughly 68% found once; its top ten account for less than 4%. The CDR3 sequence is 15 residues long. Germline CDR1 and CDR2: SGHTA and FQGNSA. V lost 4 bases, J lost 19 bases, and 26 bases lay in between. Sequenced sample: sorted CD4+, CD8+, or CD8+CD57+ T cells (not recorded which) from PBMCs. The chain uses TRBV7-2 and TRBJ1-6, with TRBD1 as a possible D gene (5 bases). This sequence originates from a human donor in good health, serving as a control. The CDR3 spells CASSSQRGDQPQHHF. CDR3 nucleotides: TGTGCCAGCAGCTCCCAGAGAGGGGATCAGCCCCAGCATCACTTT.